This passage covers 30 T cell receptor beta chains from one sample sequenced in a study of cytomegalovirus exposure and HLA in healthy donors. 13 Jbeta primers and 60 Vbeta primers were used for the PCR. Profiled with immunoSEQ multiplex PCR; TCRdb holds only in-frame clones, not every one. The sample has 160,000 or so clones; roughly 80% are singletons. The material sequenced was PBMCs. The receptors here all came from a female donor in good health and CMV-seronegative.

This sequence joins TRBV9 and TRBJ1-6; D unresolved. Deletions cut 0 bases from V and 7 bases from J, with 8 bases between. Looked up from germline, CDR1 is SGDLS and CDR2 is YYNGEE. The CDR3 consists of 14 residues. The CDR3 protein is CASSVGGLNSPLHF. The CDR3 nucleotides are TGTGCCAGCAGCGTAGGAGGGTTGAATTCACCCCTCCACTTT.

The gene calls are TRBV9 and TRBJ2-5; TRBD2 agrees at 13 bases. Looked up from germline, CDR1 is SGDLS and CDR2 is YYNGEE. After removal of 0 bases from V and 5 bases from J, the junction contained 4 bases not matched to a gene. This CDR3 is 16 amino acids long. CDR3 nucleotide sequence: TGTGCCAGCAGCGTAGGGGGACTAGCGGGGATGGAGACCCAGTACTTC. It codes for CASSVGGLAGMETQYF.

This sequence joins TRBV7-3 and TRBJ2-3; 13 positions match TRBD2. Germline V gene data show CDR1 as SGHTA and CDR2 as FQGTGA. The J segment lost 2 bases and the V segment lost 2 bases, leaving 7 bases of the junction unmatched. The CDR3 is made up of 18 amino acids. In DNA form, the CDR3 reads TGTGCCAGCAGCTTATTAGGACTAGCGGGGGAAAACACAGATACGCAGTATTTT. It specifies CASSLLGLAGENTDTQYF.

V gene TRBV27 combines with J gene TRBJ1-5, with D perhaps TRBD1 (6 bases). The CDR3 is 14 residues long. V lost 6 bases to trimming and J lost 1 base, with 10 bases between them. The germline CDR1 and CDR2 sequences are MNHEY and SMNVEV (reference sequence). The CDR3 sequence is CASRGHESNQPQHF. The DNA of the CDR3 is TGTGCCAGCAGGGGACACGAAAGCAATCAGCCCCAGCATTTT.

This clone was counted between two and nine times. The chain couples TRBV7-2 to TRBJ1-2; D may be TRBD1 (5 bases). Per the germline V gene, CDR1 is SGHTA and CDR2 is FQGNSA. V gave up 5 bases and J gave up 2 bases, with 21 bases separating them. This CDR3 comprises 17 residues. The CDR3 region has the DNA TGTGCCAGCAGCCAGCTCTTGTGGCGGGAGGGGAACTATGGCTACACCTTC. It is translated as CASSQLLWREGNYGYTF.

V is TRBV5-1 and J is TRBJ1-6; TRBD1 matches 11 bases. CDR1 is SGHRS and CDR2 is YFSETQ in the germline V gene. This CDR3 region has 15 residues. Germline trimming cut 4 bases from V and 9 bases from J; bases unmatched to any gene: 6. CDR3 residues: CASSGGTGGGSPLHF. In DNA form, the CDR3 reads TGCGCCAGCAGCGGCGGGACAGGGGGGGGTTCACCCCTCCACTTT. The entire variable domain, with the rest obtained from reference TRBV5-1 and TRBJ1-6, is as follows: KAGVTQTPRYLIKTRGQQVTLSCSPISGHRSVSWYQQTPGQGLQFLFEYFSETQRNKGNFPGRFSGRQFSNSRSEMNVSTLELGDSALYLCASSGGTGGGSPLHFGNGTRLTVT.

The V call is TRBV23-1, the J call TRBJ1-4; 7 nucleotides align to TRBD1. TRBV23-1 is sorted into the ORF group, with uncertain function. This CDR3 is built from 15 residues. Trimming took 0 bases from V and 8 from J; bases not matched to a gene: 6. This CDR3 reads CASSQSTGKREKLFF. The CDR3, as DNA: TGCGCCAGCAGTCAATCGACAGGGAAGAGGGAAAAACTGTTTTTT.

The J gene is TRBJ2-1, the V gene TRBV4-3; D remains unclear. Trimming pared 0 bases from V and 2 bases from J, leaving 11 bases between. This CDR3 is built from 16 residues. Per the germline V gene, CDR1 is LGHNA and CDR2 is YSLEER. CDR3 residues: CASSQDSDRAYNEQFF. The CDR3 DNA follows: TGCGCCAGCAGCCAAGATTCCGACCGGGCCTACAATGAGCAGTTCTTC.

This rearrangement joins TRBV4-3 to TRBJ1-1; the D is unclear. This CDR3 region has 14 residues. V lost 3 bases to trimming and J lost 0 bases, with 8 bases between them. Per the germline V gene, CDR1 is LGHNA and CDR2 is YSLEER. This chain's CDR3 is CASSQELMNTEAFF. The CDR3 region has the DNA TGCGCCAGCAGCCAGGAGTTAATGAACACTGAAGCTTTCTTT.

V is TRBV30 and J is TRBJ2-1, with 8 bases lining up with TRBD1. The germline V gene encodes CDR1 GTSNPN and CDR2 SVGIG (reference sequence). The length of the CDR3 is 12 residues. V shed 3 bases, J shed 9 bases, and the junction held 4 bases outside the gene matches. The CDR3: CAWSGQGIEQFF. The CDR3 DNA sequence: TGTGCCTGGAGCGGACAGGGTATTGAGCAGTTCTTC.

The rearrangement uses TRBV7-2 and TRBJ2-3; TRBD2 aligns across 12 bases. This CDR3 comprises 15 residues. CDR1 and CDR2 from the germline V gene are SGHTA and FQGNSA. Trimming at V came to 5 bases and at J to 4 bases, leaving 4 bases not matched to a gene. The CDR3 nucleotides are TGTGCCAGCAGCACTAGCGGGGGGAGGGCAGATACGCAGTATTTT. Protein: CASSTSGGRADTQYF.

The CDR3 loop is CASSLPGLAGGQRGYEQYF. The CDR3 region has the DNA TGTGCCAGCAGTTTACCCGGACTAGCGGGAGGGCAGCGAGGCTACGAGCAGTACTTC. The V and J genes are TRBV28 and TRBJ2-7, with 15 positions matching TRBD2. The trim removed 2 bases at V and 3 bases at J, leaving 11 bases unmatched. The CDR3 loop spans 19 amino acids. Germline CDR1 is MDHEN and CDR2 is SYDVKM. The variable domain in full, completed from reference TRBV28 and TRBJ2-7, reads DVKVTQSSRYLVKRTGEKVFLECVQDMDHENMFWYRQDPGLGLRLIYFSYDVKMKEKGDIPEGYSVSREKKERFSLILESASTNQTSMYLCASSLPGLAGGQRGYEQYFGPGTRLTVT.

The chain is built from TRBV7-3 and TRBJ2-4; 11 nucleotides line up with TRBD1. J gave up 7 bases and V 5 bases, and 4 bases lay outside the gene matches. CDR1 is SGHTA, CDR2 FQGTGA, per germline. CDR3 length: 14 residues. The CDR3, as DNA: TGTGCCAGCAGCCAGGGACAGGGGGTGAACATTCAGTACTTC. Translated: CASSQGQGVNIQYF.

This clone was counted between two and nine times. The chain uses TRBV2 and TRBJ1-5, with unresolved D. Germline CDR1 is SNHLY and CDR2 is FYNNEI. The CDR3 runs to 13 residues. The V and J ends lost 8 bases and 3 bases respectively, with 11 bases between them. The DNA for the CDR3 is TGTGCCAGCCACGGAGAGTTCAATCAGCCCCAGCATTTT. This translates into CASHGEFNQPQHF.

CDR3 DNA sequence: TGTGCCAGCAGCTCGACAGGGGGCCTTATTGGCTACACCTTC. Translating gives CASSSTGGLIGYTF. V gene TRBV5-5 combines with J gene TRBJ1-2; 10 nucleotides agree with TRBD1. V gave up 3 bases and J gave up 7 bases; unmatched junction bases: 6. CDR1 SGHKS and CDR2 YYEKEE come from the germline V gene (reference sequence). The length of the CDR3 is 14 residues.

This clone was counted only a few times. CDR3 bases: TGTGCCAGCAGCTTAGACCTACGAGCGGGAGAAGAGACCCAGTACTTC. This translates into CASSLDLRAGEETQYF. The chain joins TRBV7-2 to TRBJ2-5; 8 bases line up with TRBD2. J gave up 3 bases and V 1 base, and 7 bases lay outside the gene matches. This CDR3 comprises 16 residues. Germline V gene data show CDR1 as SGHTA and CDR2 as FQGNSA.

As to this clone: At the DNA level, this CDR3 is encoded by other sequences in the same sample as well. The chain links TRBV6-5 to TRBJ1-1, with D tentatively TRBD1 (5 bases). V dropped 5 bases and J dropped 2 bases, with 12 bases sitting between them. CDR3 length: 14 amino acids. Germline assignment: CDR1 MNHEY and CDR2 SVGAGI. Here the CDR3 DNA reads TGTGCCAGCAGTAGGGGTGGCAGAAACACTGAAGCTTTCTTT. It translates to CASSRGGRNTEAFF.

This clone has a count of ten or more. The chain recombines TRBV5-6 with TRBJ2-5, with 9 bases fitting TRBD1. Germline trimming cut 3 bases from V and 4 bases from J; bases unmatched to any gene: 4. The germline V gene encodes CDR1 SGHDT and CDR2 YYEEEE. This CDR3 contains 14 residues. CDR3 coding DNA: TGTGCCAGCAGCTCGGGACAGGGAACAGAGACCCAGTACTTC. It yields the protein CASSSGQGTETQYF.

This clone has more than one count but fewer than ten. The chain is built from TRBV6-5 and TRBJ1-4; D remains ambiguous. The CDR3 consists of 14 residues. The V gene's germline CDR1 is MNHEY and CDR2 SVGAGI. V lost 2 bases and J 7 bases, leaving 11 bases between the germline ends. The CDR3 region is CASSYRGGGEKLFF. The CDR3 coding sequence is TGTGCCAGCAGTTACCGTGGCGGTGGTGAAAAACTGTTTTTT.

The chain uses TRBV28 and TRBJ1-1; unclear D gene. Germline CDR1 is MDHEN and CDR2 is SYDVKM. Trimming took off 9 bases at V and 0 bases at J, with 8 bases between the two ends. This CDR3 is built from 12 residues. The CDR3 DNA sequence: TGTGCCAGTAAGACACTGAACACTGAAGCTTTCTTT. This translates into CASKTLNTEAFF.

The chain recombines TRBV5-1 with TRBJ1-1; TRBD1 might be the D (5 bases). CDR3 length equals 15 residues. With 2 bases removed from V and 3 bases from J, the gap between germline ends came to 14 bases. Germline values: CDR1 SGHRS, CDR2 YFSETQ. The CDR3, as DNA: TGCGCCAGCAGCTTAAGTACAGGCAGGGACACTGAAGCTTTCTTT. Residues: CASSLSTGRDTEAFF. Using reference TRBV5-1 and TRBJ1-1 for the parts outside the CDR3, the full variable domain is KAGVTQTPRYLIKTRGQQVTLSCSPISGHRSVSWYQQTPGQGLQFLFEYFSETQRNKGNFPGRFSGRQFSNSRSEMNVSTLELGDSALYLCASSLSTGRDTEAFFGQGTRLTVV.

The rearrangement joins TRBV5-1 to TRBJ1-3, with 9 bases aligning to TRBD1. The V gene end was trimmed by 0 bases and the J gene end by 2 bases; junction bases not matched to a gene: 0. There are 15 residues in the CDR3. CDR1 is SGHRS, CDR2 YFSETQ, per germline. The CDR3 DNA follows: TGCGCCAGCAGCTTGGGGACAGGGGCTGGAAACACCATATATTTT. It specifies CASSLGTGAGNTIYF.

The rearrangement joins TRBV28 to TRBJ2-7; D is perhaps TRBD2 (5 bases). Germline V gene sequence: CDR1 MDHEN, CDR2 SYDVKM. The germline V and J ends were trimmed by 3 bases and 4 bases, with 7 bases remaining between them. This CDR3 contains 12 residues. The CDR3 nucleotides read TGTGCCAGCAGTTTGGAGGATTACGAGCAGTACTTC. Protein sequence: CASSLEDYEQYF. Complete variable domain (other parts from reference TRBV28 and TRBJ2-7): DVKVTQSSRYLVKRTGEKVFLECVQDMDHENMFWYRQDPGLGLRLIYFSYDVKMKEKGDIPEGYSVSREKKERFSLILESASTNQTSMYLCASSLEDYEQYFGPGTRLTVT.

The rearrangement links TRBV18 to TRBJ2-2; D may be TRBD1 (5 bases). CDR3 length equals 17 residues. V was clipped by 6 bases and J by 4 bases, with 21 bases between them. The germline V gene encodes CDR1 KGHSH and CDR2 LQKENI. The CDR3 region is CASSSAIRGSGTGELFF. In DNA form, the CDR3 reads TGTGCCAGCTCGTCCGCGATTAGGGGCTCGGGCACCGGGGAGCTGTTTTTT.

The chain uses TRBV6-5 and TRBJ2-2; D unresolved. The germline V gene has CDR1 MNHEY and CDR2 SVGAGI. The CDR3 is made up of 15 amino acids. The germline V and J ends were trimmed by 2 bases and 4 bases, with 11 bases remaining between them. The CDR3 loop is CASSYDRSGTGELFF. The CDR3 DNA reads TGTGCCAGCAGTTACGATCGGTCGGGCACCGGGGAGCTGTTTTTT.

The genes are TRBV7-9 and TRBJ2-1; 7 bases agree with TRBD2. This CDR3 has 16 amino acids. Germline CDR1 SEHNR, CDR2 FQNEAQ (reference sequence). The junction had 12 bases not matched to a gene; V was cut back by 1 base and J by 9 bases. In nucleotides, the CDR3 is TGTGCCAGCAGCTTAGGCCCAGCGGGACTTTTAAGTGAGCAGTTCTTC. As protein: CASSLGPAGLLSEQFF.

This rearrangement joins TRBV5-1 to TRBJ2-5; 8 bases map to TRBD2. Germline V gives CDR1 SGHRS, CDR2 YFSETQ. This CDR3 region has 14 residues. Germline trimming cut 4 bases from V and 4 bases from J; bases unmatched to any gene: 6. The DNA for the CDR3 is TGCGCCAGCAGCCCGGGGGGGACCCTAGAGACCCAGTACTTC. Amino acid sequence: CASSPGGTLETQYF.

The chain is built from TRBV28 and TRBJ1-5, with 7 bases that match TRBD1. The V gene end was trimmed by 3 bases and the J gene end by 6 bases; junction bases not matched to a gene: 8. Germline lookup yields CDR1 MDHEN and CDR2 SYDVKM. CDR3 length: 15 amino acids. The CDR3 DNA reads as TGTGCCAGCAGTTTTAAGGGGGCGGGCGGTCAGCCCCAGCATTTT. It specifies CASSFKGAGGQPQHF.

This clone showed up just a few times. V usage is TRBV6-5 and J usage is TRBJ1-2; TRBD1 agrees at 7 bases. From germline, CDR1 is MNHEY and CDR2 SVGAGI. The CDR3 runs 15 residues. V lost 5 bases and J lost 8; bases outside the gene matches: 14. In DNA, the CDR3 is TGTGCCAGCAGTCCCAGGGGGAATGCCTATGGGGGCTACACCTTC. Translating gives CASSPRGNAYGGYTF.

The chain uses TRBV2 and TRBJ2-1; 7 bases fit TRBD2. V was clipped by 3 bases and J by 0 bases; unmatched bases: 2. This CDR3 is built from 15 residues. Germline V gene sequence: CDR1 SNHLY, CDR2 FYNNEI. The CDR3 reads CASSEGGSSYNEQFF. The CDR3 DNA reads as TGTGCCAGCAGTGAGGGGGGGAGCTCCTACAATGAGCAGTTCTTC.